This T cell receptor beta chain was recovered during a study of shared clonotypes between healthy human individuals. Profiling relied on immunoSEQ multiplex PCR, and the TCRdb table lists in-frame clones only, not all of them. The table records hundreds of thousands of clones, 92% of them present only once. Regarding this clone: Its antigen remains unknown.

Study results and limitations: Relative to clonotypes present in all four donors, those not shared had lower generation probabilities. Blood alone was sampled, and tissue repertoires likely differ.

Germline CDR1 MNHNS, CDR2 SASEGT. The V gene lost 1 base and the J gene lost 6 bases, with 17 bases spanning the gap. The CDR3 is 16 residues long. Naive CD8 cells were CD45RO-negative, positively selected for CCR7, excluding terminally differentiated effector memory CD45RA+ cells. Among the donors, all were Caucasian adults who lived in Nashville, Tennessee. V is TRBV6-1 and J is TRBJ2-3; maybe TRBD2 (5 bases). Sample: naive CD8+ T cells sorted from blood. The receptor was isolated from a young man in good health. CDR3 nucleotide sequence: TGTGCCAGCAGTGAAGTGGGTGGGTGGGAGAGGGATACGCAGTATTTT. Translating gives CASSEVGGWERDTQYF.